This T cell receptor beta chain appears in the sequencing data of a study of CD8 T cells in Susac syndrome. Findings and caveats of the study: TEMRA cells and active patients showed peak Susac CD8+ clonal expansion.

Sequencing of TCR beta was undertaken in CD8+ and CD4+ T cells derived from blood. FACS was used to enrich TEMRA cells, whereas the CD8+ and CD4+ T cells were obtained by negative isolation. Germline CDR1 SQVTM, CDR2 ANQGSEA. CDR3 size: 15 residues. The V and J ends lost 7 bases and 4 bases, in that order; junction bases with no gene match: 13. On this clonotype: Its target is not known.

When the RNA was reverse transcribed, random hexamers were used with an input of about 0.5 to 1 ug. One entry per CDR3 protein results from TCRdb running MiXCR on the immunoSEQ multiplex PCR reads. Found here are over 70,000 distinct CDR3 sequences, roughly 96% of them singletons; the top ten hold roughly 0.62%. The receptor comes from a human donor with Susac syndrome. J is TRBJ2-1 and V is TRBV29-1, with 7 bases lining up with TRBD2. The sample taken for sequencing was CD8+ T cells from PBMCs. Here the CDR3 DNA reads TGCAGCGCCCTCCGCCTAGCGGACCCTTACAATGAGCAGTTCTTC. Translating it yields CSALRLADPYNEQFF.